The 20 T cell receptor beta chains listed next were all sequenced from one sample in a study of early T cells in non-severe SARS-CoV-2 infection. TCRdb reprocessed the 5' RACE reads via MiXCR and lists one record per CDR3 protein. The table has fewer than 35,000 distinct CDR3 sequences, around 5.8% seen once. Specimen: whole blood. Every receptor here comes from an adult who was a healthcare worker with PCR-confirmed SARS-CoV-2 infection or an uninfected control (not recorded which).

This clonotype is deemed medium-sized. V is TRBV10-3 and J is TRBJ2-7, with D possibly TRBD2 on 5 matching bases. The CDR3 has 15 residues. Germline V gives CDR1 ENHRY, CDR2 SYGVKD. The V gene lost 3 bases and the J gene lost 4 bases, with 16 bases spanning the gap. The CDR3 sequence: CAISDPQRGLYEQYV. The CDR3 DNA reads TGTGCCATCAGTGACCCCCAAAGAGGGTTGTACGAGCAGTACGTC.

This clonotype was seen a few times. This chain uses TRBV4-3 with TRBJ2-3; D is unclear. Germline lookup yields CDR1 LGHNA and CDR2 YSLEER. This CDR3 is built from 13 residues. V was trimmed by 4 bases and J by 6 bases, leaving 11 bases between them. CDR3 bases: TGCGCCAGCAGCCTGTCTGGTCCGGATACGCAGTATTTT. It encodes CASSLSGPDTQYF.

This clonotype was detected ten times or more. V usage is TRBV20-1 and J usage is TRBJ2-1, with 10 bases lining up with TRBD2. CDR3 length: 15 residues. The germline CDR1 and CDR2 sequences are DFQATT and SNEGSKA (reference sequence). Trimming removed 0 bases from V and 7 bases from J; junction bases left unmatched: 6. The CDR3 loop is CSARESGRARNEQFF. CDR3 coding DNA: TGCAGTGCTAGAGAAAGCGGGAGGGCGAGGAATGAGCAGTTCTTC.

The rearrangement joins TRBV24-1 to TRBJ2-7; 10 positions match TRBD1. The V segment lost 11 bases and the J segment 1 base; nucleotides outside the gene matches: 4. CDR1 is KGHDR, CDR2 SFDVKD, per germline. The CDR3 sequence is 13 residues long. The CDR3 nucleotides are TGTGCCAAACGGGACAGGGGATCCTACGAGCAGTACGTC. Its protein is CAKRDRGSYEQYV.

This clonotype was seen ten or more times. J is TRBJ2-1 and V is TRBV6-2 or TRBV6-3; 12 nucleotides match TRBD2. CDR3 length equals 15 residues. Trimming took 6 bases from V and 7 from J; bases not matched to a gene: 7. Germline assignment: CDR1 MNHEY and CDR2 SVGEGT. The CDR3, as DNA: TGTGCCAGCAGCGAACTAGCGGGAGGACCGAATGAGCAGTTCTTC. Amino acid sequence: CASSELAGGPNEQFF.

This clonotype was observed many times. The chain couples TRBV4-3 to TRBJ2-1; D is possibly TRBD2 (6 bases). CDR3 length: 15 amino acids. Trimming removed 3 bases at V and 1 base at J, with 10 bases between. In germline, CDR1 is LGHNA, CDR2 YSLEER. CDR3 region: CASSHTGESYNEQFF. In nucleotides, the CDR3 is TGCGCCAGCAGCCATACGGGAGAGTCCTACAATGAGCAGTTCTTC.

This clonotype was recorded at least ten times. This rearrangement joins TRBV6-1 to TRBJ1-5; the match to TRBD1 covers 11 bases. Germline lookup yields CDR1 MNHNS and CDR2 SASEGT. Trimming cost V 6 bases and J 4 bases; bases outside gene matches: 5. The CDR3 runs 15 residues. In DNA, the CDR3 is TGTGCCAGCAGCCACGGGACAGGGGGGAATCAGCCCCAGCATTTT. Its protein is CASSHGTGGNQPQHF.

The chain combines TRBV4-1 with TRBJ2-3, with D possibly being TRBD2 (7 bases). The length of the CDR3 is 15 residues. Germline V lookup: CDR1 MGHRA, CDR2 YSYEKL. Trimming cost V 3 bases and J 1 base, with 11 bases left between them. The CDR3 DNA is TGCGCCAGCAGCCATTTAGGGGGGGGCACAGATACGCAGTATTTT. It yields the protein CASSHLGGGTDTQYF.

In this sample, this clonotype turned up a few times. The chain is built from TRBV20-1 and TRBJ2-2; unclear D gene. Per germline, CDR1 DFQATT and CDR2 SNEGSKA (reference sequence). The V end lost 4 bases, the J end lost 1 base, and 10 bases lay between the germline ends. The CDR3 consists of 14 residues. CDR3 nucleotide sequence: TGCAGTGCTAAAGAAGTCCTGAACACCGGGGAGCTGTTTTTT. This gives the protein CSAKEVLNTGELFF.

This clonotype has ten or more counts. The gene calls are TRBV6-1 and TRBJ2-1, with 7 bases identical to TRBD2. CDR1 is MNHNS, CDR2 SASEGT, per germline. CDR3 length: 15 residues. The junction had 11 bases not matched to a gene; V was cut back by 4 bases and J by 8 bases. CDR3: CASSAYKTSFYEQFF. CDR3 nucleotides: TGTGCCAGCAGTGCATACAAGACTAGCTTCTATGAGCAGTTCTTC.

In this sample, this clonotype turned up a few times. This rearrangement joins TRBV2 to TRBJ1-6; 9 bases agree with TRBD1. Per the germline V gene, CDR1 is SNHLY and CDR2 is FYNNEI. V was clipped by 9 bases and J by 10 bases; unmatched bases: 13. The CDR3 length is 15 residues. This CDR3 is CASNQQGATTSPLHF. The CDR3 DNA follows: TGTGCCAGTAACCAACAGGGGGCTACGACGTCACCCCTCCACTTT.

This clonotype was detected many times. The J gene is TRBJ2-2, the V gene TRBV12-3 or TRBV12-4, with D unclear. Trimming took 8 bases from V and 1 from J, leaving 14 bases between them. CDR3 size: 15 residues. The CDR3 is CASHNWAGNTGELFF. In DNA form, the CDR3 reads TGTGCCAGCCATAACTGGGCAGGGAACACCGGGGAGCTGTTTTTT.

The genes are TRBV13 and TRBJ2-1; 9 bases align to TRBD2. Germline V gene lookup returns CDR1 PRHDT and CDR2 FYEKMQ (reference sequence). The CDR3 extends over 16 amino acids. Trimming took 5 bases from V and 2 from J; bases not matched to a gene: 7. The CDR3 sequence: CASSPPGGRAYNEQFF. The CDR3 DNA reads as TGTGCCAGCAGCCCCCCCGGCGGGAGGGCCTACAATGAGCAGTTCTTC. The variable domain in full, with the rest retrieved from reference TRBV13 and TRBJ2-1, is AAGVIQSPRHLIKEKRETATLKCYPIPRHDTVYWYQQGPGQDPQFLISFYEKMQSDKGSIPDRFSAQQFSDYHSELNMSSLELGDSALYFCASSPPGGRAYNEQFFGPGTRLTVL.

This clonotype was observed at least ten times. The gene calls are TRBV5-4 and TRBJ1-6, with D possibly matching TRBD1 (5 bases). Trimming left V 0 bases short and J 4 bases short, with 8 bases between. This CDR3 region has 15 residues. Germline CDR1 and CDR2: SGHNT and YYREEE (reference sequence). CDR3 sequence: CASSLGTLYNSPLHF. The CDR3 DNA sequence: TGTGCCAGCAGCTTGGGGACACTTTATAATTCACCCCTCCACTTT. Full variable domain (remainder filled in from reference TRBV5-4 and TRBJ1-6): ETGVTQSPTHLIKTRGQQVTLRCSSQSGHNTVSWYQQALGQGPQFIFQYYREEENGRGNFPPRFSGLQFPNYSSELNVNALELDDSALYLCASSLGTLYNSPLHFGNGTRLTVT.

This clonotype showed up many times. The chain uses TRBV7-8 and TRBJ2-5, with D hard to call. The CDR3 runs 16 residues. Per the germline V gene, CDR1 is SGHVS and CDR2 is FQNEAQ. V shed 4 bases and J shed 3 bases, with 18 bases lying between them. CDR3 sequence reads: CASSYPLAAPEETQYF. The CDR3 bases are TGTGCCAGCAGCTACCCCTTGGCGGCCCCAGAAGAGACCCAGTACTTC.

This clonotype came up many times. The junction differs from germline at one of its ends, possibly a read error. J is TRBJ1-2 and V is TRBV7-2; D possibly corresponds to TRBD1 (5 bases). The CDR3 contains 13 residues. Germline lookup yields CDR1 SGHTA and CDR2 FQGNSA. The CDR3 DNA follows: TGTGCCAGCAGCTTATCCCTCTCTCACCAGGGCCACTTC. As protein: CASSLSLSHQGHF. Using reference TRBV7-2 and TRBJ1-2 for the parts outside the CDR3, the full variable domain is GAGVSQSPSNKVTEKGKDVELRCDPISGHTALYWYRQSLGQGLEFLIYFQGNSAPDKSGLPSDRFSAERTGGSVSTLTIQRTQQEDSAVYLCASSLSLSHQGHFGSGTRLTVV.

The table lists this clonotype with many counts. The gene calls are TRBV11-2 and TRBJ2-1; 13 bases match TRBD2. The CDR3 sequence is 15 residues long. V lost 4 bases, J lost 7 bases, and 4 bases stayed unmatched. Per the germline V gene, CDR1 is SGHAT and CDR2 is FQNNGV. The CDR3 reads CASSSTSGRSNEQFF. DNA for the CDR3: TGTGCCAGCAGCTCGACTAGCGGGAGGTCGAATGAGCAGTTCTTC. Full variable domain (remainder filled in from reference TRBV11-2 and TRBJ2-1): EAGVAQSPRYKIIEKRQSVAFWCNPISGHATLYWYQQILGQGPKLLIQFQNNGVVDDSQLPKDRFSAERLKGVDSTLKIQPAKLEDSAVYLCASSSTSGRSNEQFFGPGTRLTVL.

This clonotype was seen only a few times. The J gene is TRBJ2-4, the V gene TRBV24-1, with TRBD1 identical over 7 bases. Looked up from germline, CDR1 is KGHDR and CDR2 is SFDVKD. Trimming took 4 bases from V and 0 from J; bases not matched to a gene: 5. The CDR3 sequence is 16 residues long. CDR3 nucleotides: TGTGCCACCAGTGAAACAGGGGTGGGAGCCAAAAACATTCAGTACTTC. Amino acids: CATSETGVGAKNIQYF.

This clonotype occurred many times. The gene calls are TRBV6-1 and TRBJ2-3; 10 positions match TRBD1. The CDR3 sequence is 16 residues long. Germline V CDR1 and CDR2: MNHNS, SASEGT. V lost 5 bases to trimming and J lost 1 base; unmatched junction nucleotides: 6. This CDR3 is CASSLTGGRGTDTQYF. The CDR3, as DNA: TGTGCCAGCAGTTTGACAGGGGGCAGGGGCACAGATACGCAGTATTTT.

This clonotype was picked up many times. The chain joins TRBV14 to TRBJ2-5; D gene uncertain. Trimming took off 1 base at V and 1 base at J, with 10 bases between the two ends. From germline, CDR1 is SGHDN and CDR2 FVKESK. The CDR3 length is 15 residues. CDR3 coding DNA: TGTGCCAGCAGCCAAGGGTGGACCGCCCAAGAGACCCAGTACTTC. This sequence encodes CASSQGWTAQETQYF.